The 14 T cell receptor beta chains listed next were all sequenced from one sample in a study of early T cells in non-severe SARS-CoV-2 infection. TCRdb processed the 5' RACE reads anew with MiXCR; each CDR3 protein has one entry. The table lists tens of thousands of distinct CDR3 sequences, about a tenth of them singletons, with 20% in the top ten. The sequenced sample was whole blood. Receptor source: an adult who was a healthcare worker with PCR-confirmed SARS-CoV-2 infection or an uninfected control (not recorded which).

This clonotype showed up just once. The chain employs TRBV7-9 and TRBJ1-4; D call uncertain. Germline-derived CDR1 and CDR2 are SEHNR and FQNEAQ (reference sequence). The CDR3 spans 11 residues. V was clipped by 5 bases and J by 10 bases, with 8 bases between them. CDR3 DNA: TGTGCCAGCAGCCCCAGTGGAAAACTGTTTTTT. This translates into CASSPSGKLFF.

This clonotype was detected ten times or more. The CDR3, as DNA: TGTGCCAGCAGCCCAACACTGAACACTGAAGCTTTCTTT. Its protein is CASSPTLNTEAFF. The chain has TRBV7-3 and TRBJ1-1; D is ambiguous. The CDR3 is made up of 13 amino acids. Trimming pared 5 bases from V and 0 bases from J, leaving 7 bases between. Germline V gene data show CDR1 as SGHTA and CDR2 as FQGTGA.

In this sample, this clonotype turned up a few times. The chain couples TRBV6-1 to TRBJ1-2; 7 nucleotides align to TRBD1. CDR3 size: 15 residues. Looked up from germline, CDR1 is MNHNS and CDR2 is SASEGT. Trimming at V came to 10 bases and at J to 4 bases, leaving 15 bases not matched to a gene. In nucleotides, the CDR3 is TGTGCCACAACAACCGGGACAGCTTTAGGCTATGGCTACACCTTC. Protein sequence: CATTTGTALGYGYTF.

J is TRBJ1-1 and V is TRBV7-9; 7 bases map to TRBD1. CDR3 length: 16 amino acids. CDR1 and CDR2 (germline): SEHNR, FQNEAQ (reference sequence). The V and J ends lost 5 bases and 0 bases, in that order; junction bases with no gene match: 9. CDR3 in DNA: TGTGCCAGCAGCCCCGGACAGGTTCACATGAACACTGAAGCTTTCTTT. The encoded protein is CASSPGQVHMNTEAFF.

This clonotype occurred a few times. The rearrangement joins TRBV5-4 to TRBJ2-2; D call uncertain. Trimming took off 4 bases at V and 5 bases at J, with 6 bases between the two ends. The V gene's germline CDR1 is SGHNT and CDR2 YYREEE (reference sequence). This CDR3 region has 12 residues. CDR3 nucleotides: TGTGCCAGCAGCCCGCCTACCGGGGAGCTGTTTTTT. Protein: CASSPPTGELFF.

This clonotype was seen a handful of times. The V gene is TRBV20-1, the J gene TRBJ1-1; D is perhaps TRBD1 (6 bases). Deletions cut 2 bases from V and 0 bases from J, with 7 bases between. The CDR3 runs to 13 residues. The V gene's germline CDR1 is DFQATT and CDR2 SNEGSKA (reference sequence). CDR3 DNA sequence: TGCAGTGCTAGAAACAGGGTGAACACTGAAGCTTTCTTT. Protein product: CSARNRVNTEAFF.

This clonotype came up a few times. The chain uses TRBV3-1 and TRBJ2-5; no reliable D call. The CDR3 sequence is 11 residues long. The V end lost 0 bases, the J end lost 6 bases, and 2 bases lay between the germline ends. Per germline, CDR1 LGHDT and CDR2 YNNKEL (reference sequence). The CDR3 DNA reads TGTGCCAGCAGCCAAGATCAGACCCAGTACTTC. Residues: CASSQDQTQYF.

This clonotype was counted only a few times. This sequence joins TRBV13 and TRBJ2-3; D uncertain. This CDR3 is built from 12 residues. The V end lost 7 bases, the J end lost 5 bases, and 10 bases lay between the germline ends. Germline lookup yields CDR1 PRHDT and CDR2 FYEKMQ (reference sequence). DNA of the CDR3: TGTGCCAGCACCCCGCTGGGAGATACGCAGTATTTT. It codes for CASTPLGDTQYF.

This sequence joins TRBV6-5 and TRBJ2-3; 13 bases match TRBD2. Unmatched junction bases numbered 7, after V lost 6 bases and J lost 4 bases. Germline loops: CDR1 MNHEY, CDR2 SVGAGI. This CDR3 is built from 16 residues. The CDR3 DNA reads TGTGCCAGCAGCAAAACTAGCGGGGGGGCAGCAGATACGCAGTATTTT. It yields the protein CASSKTSGGAADTQYF.

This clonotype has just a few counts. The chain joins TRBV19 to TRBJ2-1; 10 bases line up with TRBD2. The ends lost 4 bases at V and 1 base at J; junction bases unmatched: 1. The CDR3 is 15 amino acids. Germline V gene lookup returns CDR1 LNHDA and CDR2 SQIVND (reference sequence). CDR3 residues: CASSRAGGSYNEQFF. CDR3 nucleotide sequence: TGTGCCAGTAGTAGAGCGGGGGGGTCCTACAATGAGCAGTTCTTC.

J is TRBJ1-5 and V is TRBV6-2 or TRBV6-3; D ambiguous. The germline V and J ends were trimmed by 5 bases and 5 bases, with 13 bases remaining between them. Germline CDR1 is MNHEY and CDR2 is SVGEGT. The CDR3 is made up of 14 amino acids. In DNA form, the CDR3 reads TGTGCCAGCAGTACGCCCAAAAGGTATCAGCCCCAGCATTTT. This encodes CASSTPKRYQPQHF.

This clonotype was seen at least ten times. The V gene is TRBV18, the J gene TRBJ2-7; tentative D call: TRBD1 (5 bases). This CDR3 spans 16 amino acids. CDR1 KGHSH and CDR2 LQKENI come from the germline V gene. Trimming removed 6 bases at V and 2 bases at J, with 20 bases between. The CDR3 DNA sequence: TGTGCCAGCTCCCCTTCCGACAGTTCGATTGCCTACGAGCAGTACTTC. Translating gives CASSPSDSSIAYEQYF.

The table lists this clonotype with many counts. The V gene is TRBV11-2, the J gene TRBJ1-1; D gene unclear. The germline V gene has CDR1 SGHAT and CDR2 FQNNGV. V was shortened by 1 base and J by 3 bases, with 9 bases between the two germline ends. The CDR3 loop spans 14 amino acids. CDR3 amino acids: CASSLVSGYTEAFF. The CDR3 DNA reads TGTGCCAGCAGCTTAGTTTCGGGATACACTGAAGCTTTCTTT. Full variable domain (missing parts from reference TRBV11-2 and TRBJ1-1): EAGVAQSPRYKIIEKRQSVAFWCNPISGHATLYWYQQILGQGPKLLIQFQNNGVVDDSQLPKDRFSAERLKGVDSTLKIQPAKLEDSAVYLCASSLVSGYTEAFFGQGTRLTVV.

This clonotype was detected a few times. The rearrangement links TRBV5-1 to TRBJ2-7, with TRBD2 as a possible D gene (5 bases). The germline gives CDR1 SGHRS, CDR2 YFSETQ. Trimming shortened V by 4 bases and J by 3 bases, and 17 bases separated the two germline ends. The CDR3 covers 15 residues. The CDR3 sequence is CASSLLGGSLYEQYF. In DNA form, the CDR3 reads TGCGCCAGCAGCCTACTAGGTGGATCACTCTACGAGCAGTACTTC.